A single sample is the source of the 18 T cell receptor beta chains below, sequenced in a study of blood T cell repertoires in COVID-19. Measured with immunoSEQ multiplex PCR; TCRdb has only the in-frame clones, and not every one. The data hold approximately 300,000 clones, with around nine tenths observed a single time. Sequenced input: PBMCs or T cells enriched from blood (not recorded which). The receptors shown here come from a woman aged 18-29 years who had recovered from COVID-19.

The chain employs TRBV10-3 and TRBJ2-7; no definite D call. Germline V CDR1 and CDR2: ENHRY, SYGVKD. CDR3 length: 14 residues. V lost 3 bases and J lost 3, with 12 bases in between. CDR3 residues: CAISDLSRNYEQYF. CDR3 nucleotide sequence: TGTGCCATCAGTGATCTTTCCAGAAACTACGAGCAGTACTTC.

The chain joins TRBV3-1 (or the pseudogene TRBV3-2) to TRBJ2-7; TRBD2 is a possible D gene (6 bases). CDR1 and CDR2 (germline): LGHDT, YNNKEL (reference sequence). Trimming removed 1 base at V and 9 bases at J, with 16 bases between. CDR3 length equals 14 residues. CDR3 protein: CASSQAFTGTVQYF. CDR3 bases: TGTGCCAGCAGCCAAGCCTTCACCGGGACTGTGCAGTACTTC.

V and J are TRBV5-1 and TRBJ2-5; the match to TRBD2 covers 8 bases. CDR3 size: 17 residues. Germline CDR1 and CDR2: SGHRS and YFSETQ. The J segment lost 5 bases and the V segment lost 0 bases, leaving 12 bases of the junction unmatched. CDR3 residues: CASSLAGSGNAGETQYF. The CDR3 DNA sequence: TGCGCCAGCAGCTTGGCTGGTAGCGGGAATGCGGGGGAGACCCAGTACTTC.

The chain employs TRBV30 and TRBJ2-1, with TRBD2 matching over 7 bases. The CDR3 is 17 residues long. Germline V CDR1 and CDR2: GTSNPN, SVGIG (reference sequence). Germline trimming cut 1 base from V and 7 bases from J; bases unmatched to any gene: 16. CDR3 nucleotide sequence: TGTGCCTGGAGTGAATTAGCCGCGGGAGTCGGTGGAAATGAGCAGTTCTTC. Translating it yields CAWSELAAGVGGNEQFF.

The chain is built from TRBV11-3 and TRBJ2-7; possible D gene TRBD1, 6 bases. Germline CDR1 SGHNT, CDR2 YENEEA. This CDR3 comprises 15 residues. The V end was cut by 1 base, the J end by 6 bases, with 16 bases between. Here the CDR3 reads CASSLVGRGRTEQYF. The CDR3 DNA reads TGTGCCAGCAGCTTAGTTGGCAGGGGAAGAACCGAGCAGTACTTC. Full variable domain (remainder filled in from reference TRBV11-3 and TRBJ2-7): EAGVVQSPRYKIIEKKQPVAFWCNPISGHNTLYWYLQNLGQGPELLIRYENEEAVDDSQLPKDRFSAERLKGVDSTLKIQPAELGDSAVYLCASSLVGRGRTEQYFGPGTRLTVT.

The chain is built from TRBV7-9 and TRBJ1-4, with D possibly being TRBD1 (6 bases). This CDR3 has 15 residues. Germline V gene sequence: CDR1 SEHNR, CDR2 FQNEAQ (reference sequence). The V end lost 3 bases, the J end lost 0 bases, and 8 bases lay between the germline ends. The CDR3 coding sequence is TGTGCCAGCAGCTTGGACAGAGCAACTAATGAAAAACTGTTTTTT. It codes for CASSLDRATNEKLFF. Together with reference TRBV7-9 and TRBJ1-4, the CDR3 gives the full variable domain: DTGVSQNPRHKITKRGQNVTFRCDPISEHNRLYWYRQTLGQGPEFLTYFQNEAQLEKSRLLSDRFSAERPKGSFSTLEIQRTEQGDSAMYLCASSLDRATNEKLFFGSGTQLSVL.

V usage is TRBV6-5 and J usage is TRBJ1-6; D gene unclear. Per the germline V gene, CDR1 is MNHEY and CDR2 is SVGAGI. The CDR3 length is 16 residues. V was cut by 0 bases and J by 4 bases, with 10 bases left in between. The CDR3 DNA follows: TGTGCCAGCAGTTACTCGCACGGTTCATATAATTCACCCCTCCACTTT. Residues: CASSYSHGSYNSPLHF.

The J gene is TRBJ2-7, the V gene TRBV7-6; maybe TRBD1 (6 bases). The CDR3 loop spans 14 amino acids. Trimming took off 0 bases at V and 5 bases at J, with 11 bases between the two ends. CDR1 and CDR2 (germline): SGHVS, FNYEAQ. This chain's CDR3 is CASSLAGSGDEQYF. In DNA, the CDR3 is TGTGCCAGCAGCTTAGCAGGTTCAGGGGACGAGCAGTACTTC.

The rearrangement uses TRBV28 and TRBJ2-2, with D possibly TRBD2 on 6 matching bases. The germline V gene encodes CDR1 MDHEN and CDR2 SYDVKM. Trimming took off 5 bases at V and 0 bases at J, with 10 bases between the two ends. The CDR3 sequence is 15 residues long. DNA for the CDR3: TGTGCCAGCAGTCGTAGCGGTTCGAACACCGGGGAGCTGTTTTTT. It translates to CASSRSGSNTGELFF.

Only a few counts were recorded for this clone. This chain links TRBV3-1 (or the pseudogene TRBV3-2) with TRBJ1-6, with TRBD1 matching 10 bases. J was trimmed by 9 bases and V by 4 bases; bases with no gene match: 15. This CDR3 spans 18 amino acids. Germline CDR1 reads LGHDT; CDR2 reads YNNKEL (reference sequence). CDR3 DNA: TGTGCCAGCAGCCGGGGGTTGTGGCCGGGACAGGGGCCTTCACCCCTCCACTTT. It translates to CASSRGLWPGQGPSPLHF.

The chain couples TRBV29-1 to TRBJ1-1, with TRBD1 identical over 10 bases. Trimming cost V 2 bases and J 1 base; bases outside gene matches: 10. Germline values: CDR1 SQVTM, CDR2 ANQGSEA. The CDR3 loop spans 17 amino acids. The CDR3 region is CSVENTRQGARNTEAFF. The CDR3 DNA reads TGCAGCGTTGAAAACACAAGACAGGGGGCTAGGAACACTGAAGCTTTCTTT.

The V and J genes are TRBV5-1 and TRBJ2-1; TRBD2 aligns across 8 bases. This CDR3 is built from 16 residues. Germline trimming cut 3 bases from V and 12 bases from J; bases unmatched to any gene: 17. Germline lookup yields CDR1 SGHRS and CDR2 YFSETQ. The CDR3: CASSSDGGRPFPRQFF. CDR3 bases: TGCGCCAGCAGCTCGGATGGCGGGAGGCCGTTTCCCCGGCAGTTCTTC.

This clone appeared once. V usage is TRBV19 and J usage is TRBJ1-1, with D possibly matching TRBD1 (5 bases). This CDR3 is 15 amino acids long. Trimming took 3 bases from V and 3 from J, leaving 14 bases between them. Germline CDR1 reads LNHDA; CDR2 reads SQIVND (reference sequence). CDR3 nucleotides: TGTGCCAGTAGTATTGGGGGGAACTTGGACACTGAAGCTTTCTTT. Its translation is CASSIGGNLDTEAFF.

This clone appeared once. V is TRBV5-1 and J is TRBJ2-1; D is perhaps TRBD2 (6 bases). The V gene's germline CDR1 is SGHRS and CDR2 YFSETQ. Trimming cost V 0 bases and J 5 bases, with 21 bases left between them. The CDR3 sequence is 18 residues long. The CDR3 region is CASSLAVGGVADDNEQFF. The CDR3 DNA is TGCGCCAGCAGCTTGGCCGTCGGCGGTGTAGCGGACGACAATGAGCAGTTCTTC.

This clone was seen just once. CDR3 DNA: TGTGCCAGCAGCCGCTTAGGGGCTAGCGGGGGAGACACCGGGGAGCTGTTTTTT. Protein: CASSRLGASGGDTGELFF. V gene TRBV3-1 (or the pseudogene TRBV3-2) combines with J gene TRBJ2-2, with 10 bases fitting TRBD2. Germline values: CDR1 LGHDT, CDR2 YNNKEL (reference sequence). This CDR3 contains 18 residues. The V segment lost 4 bases and the J segment 3 bases; nucleotides outside the gene matches: 11.

V and J are TRBV3-1 (or the pseudogene TRBV3-2) and TRBJ1-4; possibly TRBD1 for D (6 bases). The germline CDR1 and CDR2 sequences are LGHDT and YNNKEL (reference sequence). V lost 3 bases to trimming and J lost 7 bases, with 9 bases between them. CDR3 length: 13 residues. CDR3 nucleotides: TGTGCCAGCAGCCAGGGACACTTTGAAAAACTGTTTTTT. Amino acid sequence: CASSQGHFEKLFF.

The chain couples TRBV29-1 to TRBJ1-1; a weak D match, TRBD1 (5 bases). Germline CDR1 is SQVTM and CDR2 is ANQGSEA. The CDR3 is made up of 14 amino acids. The ends were cut back, 6 bases at V and 4 bases at J, with 18 bases in the middle. Written as DNA, the CDR3 is TGCAGCGTGGGGGAGGGAAGATCAGGCACTGAAGCTTTCTTT. It specifies CSVGEGRSGTEAFF.

CDR3 nucleotides: TGTGCCAGCAGCTTAGGACAGGGTAGGACCTACGAGCAGTACTTC. Its protein is CASSLGQGRTYEQYF. The rearrangement uses TRBV7-8 and TRBJ2-7, with TRBD1 matching 7 bases. Per the germline V gene, CDR1 is SGHVS and CDR2 is FQNEAQ. With 1 base clipped from V and 2 bases from J, the junction kept 5 bases outside the gene matches. There are 15 residues in the CDR3. The whole variable domain, remainder taken from reference TRBV7-8 and TRBJ2-7, is GAGVSQSPRYKVAKRGQDVALRCDPISGHVSLFWYQQALGQGPEFLTYFQNEAQLDKSGLPSDRFFAERPEGSVSTLKIQRTQQEDSAVYLCASSLGQGRTYEQYFGPGTRLTVT.